The clone carrying this T cell receptor beta chain was recorded once. V trimming: 4 bases; J trimming: 7 bases; junction bases outside the gene matches: 7. The CDR3 totals 13 residues. The germline V gene encodes CDR1 SGHNT and CDR2 YYREEE (reference sequence). This sample is part of a study of blood T cell repertoires in COVID-19. Across the study: Specimens from acute and convalescent COVID-19 originated in the United States, Italy and Spain.

Per the authors' pipeline: Cell counts per sample came from amplifying reference gene primers. Repertoires were generated with immunoSEQ multiplex PCR, while TCRdb's copy carries only in-frame clones and drops some. V and J calls and clone size come straight from that table; D and trimming were deduced from the DNA. The sample contains 230,000 or so clones, 86% of which appear only once. The clonotype comes from a woman between 40 and 55 years old with acute COVID-19. The chain recombines TRBV5-4 with TRBJ2-5; 7 nucleotides align to TRBD1. Material for sequencing was PBMCs or T cells enriched from blood (not recorded which). This chain's CDR3 is CASSGGQTGTQYF. In DNA, the CDR3 is TGTGCCAGCAGCGGGGGACAGACTGGGACCCAGTACTTC.